This T cell receptor (beta chain) was documented in a study of tumor and adjacent non-tumor tissue in lung cancer. Study-level background: The cohort had 12 to 13 adenocarcinoma, a couple of squamous cell and 1 small cell patients. Stage I to III disease affected approximately 11 men and 5 women aged roughly 31 to 85. Findings and caveats of the study: Shorter survival was associated with higher TCR diversity in tumors.

Three rounds of nested PCR, following a modified ARM-PCR protocol, produced the TCRbeta library. TCRdb passed the multiplex PCR reads through MiXCR, listing each CDR3 protein once. The data contain tens of thousands of distinct CDR3 sequences, 65% to 90% of them seen just once; the ten biggest clones take up roughly 13%. Trimming pared 4 bases from V and 4 bases from J, leaving 11 bases between. The CDR3 sequence is 12 residues long. CDR1 and CDR2 (germline): DFQATT, SNEGSKA (reference sequence). This sample's RNA came from whole unsorted tissue. As concerns this clonotype: Its antigen is not identified.

Sequencing used lung tumor tissue. The chain uses TRBV20-1 and TRBJ2-7, with a possible D match to TRBD1 (6 bases). This receptor was identified in a woman in her fifties or sixties with non-small cell lung cancer. The CDR3 loop reads CSAMGQGYEQYF. The CDR3 DNA reads TGCAGTGCTATGGGACAAGGGTACGAGCAGTACTTC.